One sample yielded the 16 T cell receptor beta chains listed below, sequenced in a study of T cell clonality in common variable immunodeficiency (dated by TCRdb to between 2015 and 2016). Preparation of the library involved the immunoSEQ multiplex PCR assay. TCRdb obtained this table from immuneACCESS and retained in-frame rearrangements with V and J assigned. These tables miss some clones; where compared with another copy, unresolved V genes account for less than half of the shortfall, and the remainder is unexplained. This sample has tens of thousands of clones, none of them a singleton. The top ten clones comprise more than 1.5% of the sample. Sequencing was done on a sample of peripheral blood mononuclear cells. The origin of the receptors is a person between 18 and 70 years old in good health.

The sample holds many counts of this clone. The read halts 3 residues ahead of the CDR3 end, with the missing end drawn from the germline J gene. The rearrangement links TRBV4-1 to TRBJ1-6, with no clear D. The germline gives CDR1 MGHRA, CDR2 YSYEKL. Trimming cost V 0 bases and J 0 bases, with 12 bases left between them. The CDR3 covers 18 residues. The part of the CDR3 DNA that was read is TGCGCCAGCAGCCAAGATGCCCAGGCCCGCTCCTATAATTCACCC. It specifies CASSQDAQARSYNSP. The whole CDR3 protein is CASSQDAQARSYNSPLHF.

There are many counts of this clone. The read gets to within 3 residues of the CDR3 end, and the germline J gene fills in the rest. V is TRBV6-8 and J is TRBJ1-4, with 7 bases aligning to TRBD1. With 6 bases clipped from V and 7 bases from J, the junction kept 17 bases outside the gene matches. Per germline, CDR1 MNHGY and CDR2 SAAAGT. CDR3 length: 17 residues. Incomplete CDR3 DNA: TGTGCCAGCAGGCCGGGACAGCTATGCCCAACCTGTGAAAAA. Protein sequence: CASRPGQLCPTCEK. The whole CDR3 protein is CASRPGQLCPTCEKLFF.

This clone occurred many times. The CDR3 extends 3 residues past the end of the read, so its final part is completed from the germline J gene. This sequence joins TRBV29-1 and TRBJ2-1; a possible D gene is TRBD2 (5 bases). This CDR3 is 11 amino acids long. Trimming removed 5 bases at V and 6 bases at J, with 8 bases between. Germline V gene sequence: CDR1 SQVTM, CDR2 ANQGSEA. This CDR3 reads CSVLLVNEQFF. The sequenced CDR3 bases are TGCAGCGTTCTACTAGTCAATGAG.

There are many counts of this clone. The DNA ends 3 residues before the CDR3 does, and the rest of the CDR3 is filled in from the germline J gene. V and J are TRBV20-1 and TRBJ2-5, with 7 bases that match TRBD1. The CDR3 sequence is 15 residues long. J gave up 5 bases and V 0 bases, and 9 bases lay outside the gene matches. The germline CDR1 and CDR2 sequences are DFQATT and SNEGSKA (reference sequence). The CDR3 protein is CSARDPGRGSETQYF. Partial CDR3 DNA: TGCAGTGCTAGAGATCCCGGCAGGGGGAGTGAGACC.

This clone was detected ten times or more. The CDR3 is cut off 3 residues early in the read; its end comes from the germline J gene. J is TRBJ2-7 and V is TRBV11-2; TRBD2 aligns across 7 bases. This CDR3 region has 14 residues. With 3 bases clipped from V and 0 bases from J, the junction kept 2 bases outside the gene matches. Germline CDR1 is SGHAT and CDR2 is FQNNGV. CDR3 DNA (partial): TGTGCCAGCAGCTTGGGCGGGAGCTCCTACGAG. Translated: CASSLGGSSYE. The whole CDR3 sequence reads CASSLGGSSYEQYF. Based on the CDR3 plus reference TRBV11-2 and TRBJ2-7, the full variable domain is EAGVAQSPRYKIIEKRQSVAFWCNPISGHATLYWYQQILGQGPKLLIQFQNNGVVDDSQLPKDRFSAERLKGVDSTLKIQPAKLEDSAVYLCASSLGGSSYEQYFGPGTRLTVT.

Only a few counts were recorded for this clone. The read is 3 residues too short to cover the CDR3 end, so that end is filled in from the germline J gene. The rearrangement joins TRBV30 to TRBJ1-1; D may be TRBD1 (6 bases). Germline-derived CDR1 and CDR2 are GTSNPN and SVGIG (reference sequence). The length of the CDR3 is 15 residues. CDR3: CAWSPRGSSYNEAFF. Incomplete CDR3 DNA: TGTGCCTGGAGCCCGAGGGGGAGCTCCTACAATGAG.

This clone was counted at least ten times. The CDR3 end falls 3 residues outside the read, so it is completed with the germline J gene. The V and J genes are TRBV7-9 and TRBJ1-2; 8 bases fit TRBD1. V was pared by 4 bases and J by 6 bases, with 7 bases of the junction left unmatched. The V gene's germline CDR1 is SEHNR and CDR2 FQNEAQ (reference sequence). The CDR3 sequence is 14 residues long. Incomplete CDR3 DNA: TGTGCCAGCAGCTCGGACAGGGAGTTTCATGGC. This translates into CASSSDREFHG. The whole CDR3 region reads CASSSDREFHGYTF.

This clone was seen many times. The DNA ends 3 residues before the CDR3 does, and the rest of the CDR3 is filled in from the germline J gene. V and J are TRBV20-1 and TRBJ2-1; 13 bases match TRBD2. The germline CDR1 and CDR2 sequences are DFQATT and SNEGSKA (reference sequence). With 5 bases clipped from V and 0 bases from J, the junction kept 7 bases outside the gene matches. CDR3 size: 17 residues. Partial CDR3 DNA: TGCAGTGCTCAGACTAGCGGGAGGACGAGCTCCTACAATGAG. It is translated as CSAQTSGRTSSYNE. The whole CDR3 sequence is CSAQTSGRTSSYNEQFF.

This clone was recorded at least ten times. The read stops 3 residues short of the end of the CDR3; the missing end is completed from the germline J gene. The V gene is TRBV20-1, the J gene TRBJ2-1, with 11 bases identical to TRBD2. CDR3 length equals 15 residues. Germline V gene sequence: CDR1 DFQATT, CDR2 SNEGSKA (reference sequence). Trimming at V came to 4 bases and at J to 3 bases, leaving 5 bases not matched to a gene. CDR3 loop: CSATTTSGNYNEQFF. The CDR3 DNA, read in part, is TGCAGTGCTACAACGACTAGCGGGAACTACAATGAG.

This clone was observed at least ten times. The read terminates 3 residues ahead of where the CDR3 ends, so the germline J gene completes it. The genes are TRBV18 and TRBJ2-2, with 14 bases lining up with TRBD2. Per the germline V gene, CDR1 is KGHSH and CDR2 is LQKENI. The CDR3 has 16 amino acids. The V segment lost 0 bases and the J segment 6 bases; nucleotides outside the gene matches: 0. The CDR3 DNA, read in part, is TGTGCCAGCTCACCACCGACTAGCGGGAGGGCCGGGGAG. It codes for CASSPPTSGRAGE. The entire CDR3 protein reads CASSPPTSGRAGELFF. The whole variable domain, remainder taken from reference TRBV18 and TRBJ2-2, is NAGVMQNPRHLVRRRGQEARLRCSPMKGHSHVYWYRQLPEEGLKFMVYLQKENIIDESGMPKERFSAEFPKEGPSILRIQQVVRGDSAAYFCASSPPTSGRAGELFFGEGSRLTVL.

Only a few counts were recorded for this clone. The CDR3 end falls 3 residues outside the read, so it is completed with the germline J gene. The chain employs TRBV18 and TRBJ1-3; 7 bases line up with TRBD1. Trimming cost V 6 bases and J 0 bases; bases outside gene matches: 11. Germline V gene sequence: CDR1 KGHSH, CDR2 LQKENI. The CDR3 has 17 amino acids. The CDR3 sequence: CASSPNTGVNSGNTIYF. Incomplete CDR3 DNA: TGTGCCAGCTCCCCGAACACAGGGGTCAACTCTGGAAACACC.

This clone was observed many times. The read gets to within 3 residues of the CDR3 end, and the germline J gene fills in the rest. The chain carries TRBV5-1 and TRBJ2-2, with 9 bases lining up with TRBD1. J was trimmed by 2 bases and V by 4 bases; bases with no gene match: 6. The CDR3 length is 16 residues. CDR1 is SGHRS, CDR2 YFSETQ, per germline. The sequenced part of the CDR3 DNA is TGCGCCAGCAGCGAGACAGGGGGAGGAAACACCGGGGAG. Amino acids: CASSETGGGNTGE. The CDR3, in full, reads CASSETGGGNTGELFF.

This clone has a count of ten or more. The read gets to within 3 residues of the CDR3 end, and the germline J gene fills in the rest. The rearrangement uses TRBV19 and TRBJ2-1, with D perhaps matching TRBD1 (5 bases). Germline V gene sequence: CDR1 LNHDA, CDR2 SQIVND (reference sequence). The CDR3 loop spans 15 amino acids. Trimming removed 5 bases at V and 6 bases at J, with 17 bases between. The CDR3 DNA, read in part, is TGTGCCAGTAGTCGTGCGAGGACATCGTTCAATGAG. Translating gives CASSRARTSFNE. The CDR3 reads in full as CASSRARTSFNEQFF. Based on the CDR3 plus reference TRBV19 and TRBJ2-1, the full variable domain is DGGITQSPKYLFRKEGQNVTLSCEQNLNHDAMYWYRQDPGQGLRLIYYSQIVNDFQKGDIAEGYSVSREKKESFPLTVTSAQKNPTAFYLCASSRARTSFNEQFFGPGTRLTVL.

This clone was seen repeatedly, ten times or more. Sequencing ends 3 residues short of the CDR3 end; the germline J gene provides the rest. The chain couples TRBV20-1 to TRBJ1-6; 8 bases are a match to TRBD1. CDR3 length: 14 residues. The germline CDR1 and CDR2 sequences are DFQATT and SNEGSKA (reference sequence). V was clipped by 3 bases and J by 9 bases; unmatched bases: 7. The sequenced CDR3 bases are TGCAGTGCTAGCCGGGACAGGATTGGTTCACCC. Its translation: CSASRDRIGSP. The full CDR3 reads CSASRDRIGSPLHF.

About this clone: The read comes to an end 3 residues before the CDR3 does, leaving the germline J gene to fill in the end. The gene calls are TRBV6-2 or TRBV6-3 and TRBJ1-1; the match to TRBD1 covers 7 bases. Germline values: CDR1 MNHEY, CDR2 SVGEGT. The CDR3 runs to 13 residues. After removal of 6 bases from V and 4 bases from J, the junction contained 5 bases not matched to a gene. This CDR3 is CASRTGIGTEAFF. The CDR3 DNA, read in part, is TGTGCCAGCAGGACAGGGATCGGCACTGAA.

In this sample, this clone turned up many times. The DNA ends 3 residues before the CDR3 does, and the rest of the CDR3 is filled in from the germline J gene. The chain uses TRBV6-2 or TRBV6-3 and TRBJ2-5, with D maybe TRBD1 (6 bases). Trimming took 5 bases from V and 0 from J, leaving 13 bases between them. The CDR3 extends over 15 amino acids. CDR1 and CDR2 (germline): MNHEY, SVGEGT. CDR3 DNA, as far as it was read: TGTGCCAGCAGTGTAGGACAGCTTTACCAAGAGACC. Its protein product is CASSVGQLYQET. In full, the CDR3 is CASSVGQLYQETQYF.